This TCR beta chain was recorded in a study of cytomegalovirus exposure and HLA in healthy donors (dated by TCRdb to between 2016 and 2019). At the level of the whole study: An earlier analysis of a few hundred of the donors reported approximately 280 Gb of sequence data and around 110 million unique TCR beta sequences obtained from around 170 million T cells. Approximately 310 gigabases of sequencing data and roughly 90 million unique TCR sequences were included in an early release covering around 600 HLA-typed donors. The genetic ancestry cluster associated with self-reported Caucasian donors included roughly four fifths of the 350 to 500 genotyped donors. The study aimed to test whether signatures of past pathogen exposure could be identified by cataloging public T cell receptors. Using immunosequencing, the study profiled T cell repertoires from about 650 subjects and related those repertoires to cytomegalovirus serostatus. Besides the first cohort of roughly 660 subjects, a separate validation cohort made up of some 110 different subjects was used. The study combined high-throughput TCR immunosequencing, statistical association of individual TCRs with disease status, and machine learning to predict cytomegalovirus infection status. To study patterns of TCR occurrence, a later analysis re-analyzed previously published TCR beta repertoires from more than 550 donors and added high-resolution HLA genotyping. Rather than drawing on any new phenotypic data, the later analysis identified candidate immune exposures from TCR beta sequences and the way those sequences occurred across donors. An earlier analysis of several hundred of the donors used high-throughput TCR beta sequencing to judge whether each TCR beta V gene segment behaved as functional or pseudogenic. Donor age, sex, ethnicity and CMV serostatus were compiled alongside the repertoire data. Genome-wide SNP genotypes for about 65% of the 666 donors were used in a later genetic analysis, which treated that subset as a discovery cohort. Every discovery cohort repertoire had been produced on one sequencing platform. HLA typing covered class I and class II loci at four-digit resolution. Typing coverage differed by locus: A, B, C, DRB1 and DQB1 were typed in about 629-640 donors, DQA1 in about 500, DPA1 in some 600, and DPB1 in just under 490. Several DR-DQ haplotypes were treated as single units for association and clustering because of strong linkage in the cohort. Among some 410 genotyped donors of the cohort, an average of roughly 230,000 unique TCR beta nucleotide sequences was sequenced per donor, of which approximately 18% were non-productive. Points the paper makes about the study in general: In a later analysis, HLA-associated TCR beta chains showed more clonal expansion and lower generation probabilities than non-associated chains that were equally common. About 17 rarely observed V segments, including chromosome 9 orphons, were excluded from the earlier analysis of several hundred of the donors because counts were too low. Broadly in line with IMGT annotations, most TCR beta V segments showed up in productive rearrangements about 90% or about 30% of the time in an earlier analysis of under 700 of the donors. CMV serostatus was the only immune exposure information available for the cohort. The sequencing pipeline was judged likely to have produced a cluster of highly shared sequence variants as a technical artifact. Sequencing depth was assumed to be roughly uniform across donors in the presence/absence analyses, though that assumption may not hold. A further reported finding was that TCR beta sequences accurately predicted the HLA-A and HLA-B alleles for most subjects in the first cohort. A few of the identified cytomegalovirus-associated TCR beta chains were confirmed in vitro to be specific for cytomegalovirus antigens. When HLA alleles, especially DR and DQ, strongly co-occurred, attributing TCR associations to individual alleles was difficult. Most TCR sequences were seen in very few donors, while some public TCRs were found in many individuals. According to a later genetic analysis, donors in an Asian-associated ancestry cluster had fewer N-insertions in productive TCRs than the approximately 710-donor mean. Linkage disequilibrium might explain the correlated functional status among segregating V segments, but an unknown experimental factor could not be ruled out. In a later analysis, most CMV-associated TCR beta chains were found to appear HLA-restricted, with HLA associations seemingly driven largely by CMV exposure. In a later analysis, several top co-occurrence clusters were reported to appear linked to parvovirus B19, influenza, CMV and Epstein-Barr virus. The authors suggested that the approach could potentially be extended to other disease states and immunological phenotypes. Specific HLA alleles were associated with more than 15,000 TCR beta sequences at a false discovery rate of 0.05 in a later analysis. In a later analysis, the rate of TCR association differed among HLA loci, with DRB1 alleles having the most associated TCRs and HLA-C alleles having the fewest. In a later genetic analysis, a missense DCLRE1C variant was associated with V-gene and J-gene trimming of TCR beta chains, and the association was replicated in an independent cohort. The classifier was reported to diagnose cytomegalovirus status with high specificity and sensitivity in both the original cohort and the validation cohort. In this cohort, only TCR beta chains were sequenced, and detectable features were limited by the absence of alpha or paired-chain data. HLA typing was unavailable for some donors at each locus, so association tests used only the typed subset. The study listed 150 to 200 TCR beta chains as associated with cytomegalovirus.

The cohort comprised under 700 healthy bone marrow donors. At the time of sampling, every cohort member was nominally healthy, though immune exposures that went unrecorded were likely present. The donor tested CMV seropositive and was one of the 289 seropositive cohort members. A peripheral blood sample was provided by each donor, and peripheral blood mononuclear cells were used for TCR beta sequencing. Genomic DNA was extracted from the blood cell samples with the Qiagen DNeasy Blood Extraction Kit. This clone was picked up a small number of times. The target of this receptor is not known. Base quality data are lacking; no much larger clone is found one base away. To prepare the library, the immunoSEQ multiplex PCR assay was applied. For the multiplex PCR, a mixture combining 60 forward primers for TCR Vbeta segments and 13 reverse primers for TCR Jbeta segments was used. The CDR3 region of rearranged TCR beta genes was amplified from genomic DNA with a multiplex PCR assay. The amplified TCR beta libraries were sequenced on the Illumina HiSeq System as 87-base-pair reads. The source study handled its data this way. A later analysis tallied around 82 million unique TCR beta chains across the 640 or so repertoires, and approximately 12 million of those chains were shared by two or more donors. To remove PCR and sequencing errors, raw reads were error-corrected and collapsed into unique sequences using a nearest-neighbor algorithm that merged closely related sequences. V, D and J gene segments were assigned by aligning CDR3 sequences to IMGT reference sequences. For a sequence to be retained, a match of at least six nucleotides to both a V gene segment and a J gene segment was required. Rearrangements were called productive when the CDR3 lacked stop codons and stayed in frame with V and J; all others were non-productive. CDR3 was defined by IMGT convention, running from the second conserved V-encoded cysteine to the conserved J-encoded phenylalanine. The earlier analysis of 587 of the donors excluded any sequence lacking an unambiguous match to a single V gene segment. An earlier analysis of around 600 of the donors classified V segments as functional when productive rearrangements were above 56.7% and as segregating when the standard deviation between donors was above 5%. A statistical classification framework was developed to diagnose cytomegalovirus status using the catalog of TCR beta chain sequences. V and J gene assignment, in a later analysis, came from comparing TCR nucleotide sequences with IMGT/GENE-DB human TR gene sequences. The TCRdist pipeline was used in a later analysis to assign CDR3 sequences and most-parsimonious VDJ recombination scenarios. In a later analysis, each TCR beta chain was defined by its CDR3 amino acid sequence together with its V-gene family, and reads without a unique V-gene family were excluded. In a later analysis, approximately 590 highly shared, low-generation-probability nucleotide sequences were removed to address suspected cross-contamination and a sequencing artifact. For each public chain, a later analysis derived a clonal expansion index from normalized ranks of inferred template counts within each repertoire. Generation probabilities in a later analysis came from a VDJ recombination model fitted to out-of-frame rearrangements, and those results were checked against IGoR. In a later analysis, hypergeometric tests were used to score TCR-TCR, TCR-HLA and TCR-CMV co-occurrence, with a repertoire-size bias correction applied to TCR pairs. To estimate false discovery rates, a later analysis permuted the HLA or CMV assignments 20 times. In a later analysis, co-occurring TCRs were grouped using DBSCAN, and TCRdist sequence similarity was added for clustering within HLA-allele-positive subsets. For co-occurrence clustering, repertoires with fewer than 30,000 or more than 120,000 public chains were excluded, along with a handful of repertoires with anomalous nucleotide sharing. TCRdb's version of the immuneACCESS table is confined to in-frame rearrangements and falls short of the full clone set. An unresolved V gene accounts for under half of the shortfall where checked; the remainder is of unknown origin. That table furnishes V, J and clone size, whereas the DNA furnished D and trimming. Counted in this sample were around 100,000 clones; around three quarters of them appeared once. The ten biggest clones cover more than 3.5% of the sample.

The specimen sequenced was PBMCs. This receptor was obtained from a female donor in good health and CMV-seropositive.

The nucleotide sequence reads TGTGCCACCAGCACCTACAGGGGGCCTCAAGCTGAAGCTTTCTTT. This is translated as CATSTYRGPQAEAFF. The receptor chain draws on TRBV15 and TRBJ1-1; TRBD1 matches 9 bases in the middle. Germline trimming: 4 bases from V, 6 bases from J; junction bases outside gene matches: 9. The cysteine opens and the phenylalanine closes a CDR3 of 15 amino acids. The CDR3 DNA has 45 bases and is translated from base 1. CDR1 and CDR2 were assigned from the germline V gene (reference sequence) as LNHNV and YYDKDF. Reference TRBV15 and TRBJ1-1 proteins supply the regions before and after the CDR3; the full variable domain is: DAMVIQNPRYQVTQFGKPVTLSCSQTLNHNVMYWYQQKSSQAPKLLFHYYDKDFNNEADTPDNFQSRRPNTSFCFLDIRSPGLGDTAMYLCATSTYRGPQAEAFFGQGTRLTVV.